This T cell receptor (beta chain) emerged from a study of shared clonotypes between healthy human individuals. The data were produced by immunoSEQ multiplex PCR, yet TCRdb's version contains in-frame clones alone and is incomplete. Altogether about 2.2 million clones are present, approximately 92% being singletons, with the ten largest covering less than 2%. CD45RO-negative, CCR7-selected cells formed the naive CD8 fraction, which excluded terminally differentiated effector memory CD45RA+ cells. CDR1 and CDR2 from the germline V gene are SEHNR and FQNEAQ (reference sequence). CDR3 length: 10 amino acids. V dropped 10 bases and J dropped 9 bases, with 10 bases sitting between them.

This clonotype was sampled from a man aged 18 to 30 in good health. Some clones in this sample may be carry-over from other donors' samples. The rearrangement uses TRBV7-9 and TRBJ2-1, with no clear D. The sample comprised naive CD8+ T cells from PBMCs. The CDR3 coding sequence is TGTGCCACCTCTGGCGGTGAGCAGTTCTTC. This sequence encodes CATSGGEQFF.